This TCR beta chain was sequenced in a study of blood T cell repertoires in COVID-19. Germline loops: CDR1 SGHRS, CDR2 YFSETQ. V dropped 4 bases and J dropped 10; count of bases not matched to a gene: 7. This CDR3 spans 12 amino acids. Sequenced by immunoSEQ multiplex PCR; TCRdb stores in-frame clones only, minus some. The sample includes about 59,000 clones, more than 75% seen only once; the top ten take about 12%. This clone has just one count. The receptor was derived from an elderly man with acute or convalescent COVID-19. This chain joins TRBV5-1 and TRBJ1-1, with 7 bases that match TRBD1. The specimen was peripheral blood. CDR3 in DNA: TGCGCCAGCAGCGAACCGGGACAGAGAGCTTTCTTT. Translating it yields CASSEPGQRAFF.